The rows below give T cell receptor beta chains drawn from one sample of a study of blood T cell repertoires in COVID-19. Method: immunoSEQ multiplex PCR; TCRdb's copy keeps in-frame clones and lacks some. The sample contains about 130,000 clones, roughly 83% of which appear only once. The specimen was peripheral blood. The source of these receptors is a woman aged 70-85 years with COVID-19, enrolled during active disease. The CDR3 runs from the conserved cysteine through the conserved F or W. D genes are given only for firm matches. The listing skips clone size in some rows; elsewhere it reads once, few, many or a size class.

-,TRBV5-1,-,TRBJ2-7,TGCGCCAGCAGCTTGGCGGTACAGGGCTACGAGCAGTACTTC,CASSLAVQGYEQYF
-,TRBV5-1,-,TRBJ1-2,TGCGCCAGCCGTGGGTCGGGCTATGGCTACACCTTC,CASRGSGYGYTF
-,TRBV6-5,-,TRBJ1-4,TGTGCCAGCTCCCCCAGAGGAACTAATGAAAAACTGTTTTTT,CASSPRGTNEKLFF
-,TRBV19,-,TRBJ2-6,TGTGCCAGTAGCCGAGGTGGAGGGCAGGCTGGGGCCAACGTCCTGACTTTC,CASSRGGGQAGANVLTF
-,TRBV4-2,-,TRBJ1-3,TGTGCCAGCAGCCAAGAGCAGACTTTCTCTGGAAACACCATATATTTT,CASSQEQTFSGNTIYF
few,TRBV19,-,TRBJ2-7,TGTGCCAGTAGTATTTCTACCGACAGGTCCGAGCAGTACTTC,CASSISTDRSEQYF
-,TRBV2,TRBD2,TRBJ2-5,TGTGCCAGCAGTGTGGGGACTAGCGGGTACCAAGAGACCCAGTACTTC,CASSVGTSGYQETQYF
-,TRBV5-5,-,TRBJ1-2,TGTGCCAGCAGCTTGGACAGGGCGGAGATATTTGGCTACACCTTC,CASSLDRAEIFGYTF
-,TRBV7-8,TRBD2,TRBJ2-1,TGTGCCAGCAGCTTAGTGCTTCGGCTAGCGGGGGGGCCAAGTGAGCAGTTCTTC,CASSLVLRLAGGPSEQFF
-,TRBV27,TRBD1,TRBJ1-6,TGTGCCAGCAGACCCGACAGGGCATCACCCCTCCACTTT,CASRPDRASPLHF
-,TRBV28,-,TRBJ1-4,TGTGCCAGCAGTCTACTTTTGGGAGGAGATGAAAAACTGTTTTTT,CASSLLLGGDEKLFF
-,TRBV7-2,-,TRBJ2-5,TGTGCCAGCAGCTTAGGGGCTGGGGCGGTGACCCAGTACTTC,CASSLGAGAVTQYF
-,TRBV2,-,TRBJ2-7,TGTGCCAGCAGAAGACAGCGTTCCTACGAGCAGTACTTC,CASRRQRSYEQYF